Listed here are 23 T cell receptor beta chains from one sample, sequenced in a study of Graves' ophthalmopathy and Graves' hyperthyroidism. RNA transcripts yielded amplified TCR beta CDR3 regions. The authors performed first-round RT-PCR with HTBI primers and then a second-round multiplex PCR. Using its own MiXCR run on the multiplex PCR reads, TCRdb lists one record per CDR3 protein. Found here are approximately 640,000 distinct CDR3 sequences, over 40% of them singletons; the top ten hold around 3.3%. Sequences were obtained from peripheral blood. The receptors derive from an adult man with Graves' ophthalmopathy.

The J gene is TRBJ1-4, the V gene TRBV12-5; TRBD1 might be the D (6 bases). This CDR3 region has 15 residues. The V end lost 5 bases, the J end lost 5 bases, and 15 bases lay between the germline ends. Per the germline V gene, CDR1 is LGHNT and CDR2 is FRNRAP. CDR3 amino acids: CASGPGQQLNEKLFF. CDR3 DNA sequence: TGTGCTAGTGGTCCCGGACAGCAACTCAATGAAAAACTGTTTTTT.

This chain uses TRBV2 with TRBJ2-7; 13 positions match TRBD2. CDR3 length: 15 residues. The V gene end was trimmed by 8 bases and the J gene end by 5 bases; junction bases not matched to a gene: 9. In germline, CDR1 is SNHLY, CDR2 FYNNEI. The CDR3 coding sequence is TGTGCCAGCTTCGGCGGGACTAGCGGGGTTCACGAGCAGTACTTC. This sequence encodes CASFGGTSGVHEQYF.

The chain recombines TRBV12-3 or TRBV12-4 with TRBJ1-5, with TRBD1 identical over 9 bases. Trimming removed 4 bases from V and 4 bases from J; junction bases left unmatched: 8. The CDR3 has 16 residues. The CDR3 nucleotides are TGTGCCAGCAGTTGGGGACAGGGACACAATAATCAGCCCCAGCATTTT. Its protein product is CASSWGQGHNNQPQHF.

The J gene is TRBJ2-7, the V gene TRBV6-2 or TRBV6-3; perhaps TRBD1 as D (6 bases). This CDR3 spans 12 amino acids. Trimming left V 11 bases short and J 3 bases short, with 14 bases between. Germline lookup yields CDR1 MNHEY and CDR2 SVGEGT. CDR3 nucleotides: TGTGCCGCCCGGGACATAGACTACGAGCAGTACTTC. Its protein is CAARDIDYEQYF.

The chain carries TRBV7-2 and TRBJ1-5; D is undetermined. Germline V gene lookup returns CDR1 SGHTA and CDR2 FQGNSA. The CDR3 is 15 residues long. Trimming removed 0 bases at V and 4 bases at J, with 10 bases between. CDR3 in DNA: TGTGCCAGCAGCTTAGCCGCGGGTCGGAATCAGCCCCAGCATTTT. This sequence encodes CASSLAAGRNQPQHF.

This chain uses TRBV7-8 with TRBJ1-1; 7 positions match TRBD1. Germline V gene lookup returns CDR1 SGHVS and CDR2 FQNEAQ. Trimming cost V 1 base and J 10 bases; bases outside gene matches: 12. CDR3 length: 15 residues. CDR3 coding DNA: TGTGCCAGCAGCTTAGATGGCGCGGGACAGCGTGGAGCTTTCTTT. It codes for CASSLDGAGQRGAFF. Using reference TRBV7-8 and TRBJ1-1 for the parts outside the CDR3, the full variable domain is GAGVSQSPRYKVAKRGQDVALRCDPISGHVSLFWYQQALGQGPEFLTYFQNEAQLDKSGLPSDRFFAERPEGSVSTLKIQRTQQEDSAVYLCASSLDGAGQRGAFFGQGTRLTVV.

The rearrangement joins TRBV25-1 to TRBJ2-3; 12 bases fit TRBD2. With 3 bases clipped from V and 6 bases from J, the junction kept 4 bases outside the gene matches. This CDR3 comprises 15 residues. The germline gives CDR1 MGHDK, CDR2 SYGVNS. This CDR3 is CASSDPGTSGDTQYF. The CDR3 nucleotides are TGTGCCAGCAGTGATCCCGGGACTAGCGGGGATACGCAGTATTTT.

This clonotype occurred many times. V and J are TRBV7-4 and TRBJ1-5, with 7 bases lining up with TRBD1. V lost 2 bases, J lost 0 bases, and 4 bases stayed unmatched. The CDR3 totals 16 residues. The V gene's germline CDR1 is SGHVT and CDR2 SQSDAQ. The CDR3 protein is CASSLRDRVSNQPQHF. The CDR3, as DNA: TGTGCCAGCAGCTTACGGGACAGAGTTAGCAATCAGCCCCAGCATTTT.

The J gene is TRBJ2-5, the V gene TRBV6-5, with a possible D match to TRBD2 (6 bases). This CDR3 comprises 15 residues. Germline values: CDR1 MNHEY, CDR2 SVGAGI. Trimming shortened V by 2 bases and J by 5 bases, and 15 bases separated the two germline ends. The CDR3 region has the DNA TGTGCCAGCAGTTACGGGACTCGCCGGGGGGAGACCCAGTACTTC. Translated, it gives CASSYGTRRGETQYF.

V and J are TRBV24-1 and TRBJ1-4, with D perhaps matching TRBD1 (6 bases). The CDR3 consists of 17 residues. Trimming removed 4 bases at V and 6 bases at J, with 20 bases between. Germline CDR1 and CDR2: KGHDR and SFDVKD. This CDR3 is CATSEGGATGSHEKLFF. The CDR3 DNA reads TGTGCCACCAGTGAGGGAGGGGCTACAGGGAGCCATGAAAAACTGTTTTTT.

In its sample, this clonotype was seen many times. V usage is TRBV7-2 and J usage is TRBJ2-7, with D perhaps being TRBD1 or TRBD2 (6 bases each). Trimming stripped 5 bases from V and 4 bases from J, with 15 bases between. Germline CDR1 and CDR2: SGHTA and FQGNSA. This CDR3 has 14 amino acids. CDR3 bases: TGTGCCAGCAGCCCCTCGGGGGCTCCGTACGAGCAGTACTTC. It specifies CASSPSGAPYEQYF. The variable domain in full, with the rest retrieved from reference TRBV7-2 and TRBJ2-7, is GAGVSQSPSNKVTEKGKDVELRCDPISGHTALYWYRQSLGQGLEFLIYFQGNSAPDKSGLPSDRFSAERTGGSVSTLTIQRTQQEDSAVYLCASSPSGAPYEQYFGPGTRLTVT.

This clonotype was detected ten times or more. V and J are TRBV29-1 and TRBJ1-1; no clear D. Germline V gene sequence: CDR1 SQVTM, CDR2 ANQGSEA. Trimming took 5 bases from V and 0 from J, leaving 19 bases between them. This CDR3 comprises 16 residues. CDR3 sequence reads: CSVFGVSGQLNTEAFF. The CDR3 coding sequence is TGCAGCGTTTTCGGGGTTAGTGGGCAGCTGAACACTGAAGCTTTCTTT.

The chain has TRBV24-1 and TRBJ1-1; D is possibly TRBD1 (5 bases). V was trimmed by 3 bases and J by 8 bases, leaving 12 bases between them. The CDR3 extends over 13 amino acids. The germline V gene encodes CDR1 KGHDR and CDR2 SFDVKD. DNA of the CDR3: TGTGCCACCAGTGATCCCTCGGGACGGGAAGCTTTCTTT. Translation gives CATSDPSGREAFF.

This clonotype was seen many times. V and J are TRBV29-1 and TRBJ1-1; D possibly corresponds to TRBD1 (5 bases). The CDR3 spans 13 residues. Germline V lookup: CDR1 SQVTM, CDR2 ANQGSEA. V lost 6 bases and J lost 4, with 15 bases in between. The DNA for the CDR3 is TGCAGCGTGAGGGGACTGCAGGGCACTGAAGCTTTCTTT. Translated: CSVRGLQGTEAFF.

The chain links TRBV7-9 to TRBJ2-3, with 7 bases fitting TRBD2. The ends lost 1 base at V and 2 bases at J; junction bases unmatched: 3. Germline loops: CDR1 SEHNR, CDR2 FQNEAQ (reference sequence). CDR3 length: 15 residues. CDR3 sequence: CASSLGLAATDTQYF. The CDR3 nucleotides read TGTGCCAGCAGCTTAGGACTAGCTGCCACAGATACGCAGTATTTT.

This clonotype was seen ten or more times. The genes are TRBV10-3 and TRBJ1-4; TRBD1 might be the D (5 bases). V was shortened by 1 base and J by 0 bases, with 12 bases between the two germline ends. In germline, CDR1 is ENHRY, CDR2 SYGVKD. CDR3 length equals 17 residues. The CDR3 spells CAISELGRDATNEKLFF. DNA for the CDR3: TGTGCCATCAGTGAGTTGGGCAGGGATGCAACTAATGAAAAACTGTTTTTT.

The chain combines TRBV7-9 with TRBJ2-5; 11 bases match TRBD1. The J call is in doubt because the DNA end fits TRBJ2-1 better. The germline CDR1 and CDR2 sequences are SEHNR and FQNEAQ (reference sequence). CDR3 length: 15 amino acids. CDR3 nucleotides: TGTGCCAGCAGCCCAGGGGACAGGGGGAAGAATGAGCAGTTCTTC. It codes for CASSPGDRGKNEQFF.

This clonotype was found many times. J is TRBJ1-4 and V is TRBV20-1; D is ambiguous. Germline CDR1 and CDR2: DFQATT and SNEGSKA (reference sequence). V lost 1 base to trimming and J lost 5 bases, with 5 bases between them. The CDR3 spans 12 residues. The CDR3 region is CSARGKNEKLFF. In nucleotides, the CDR3 is TGCAGTGCTAGAGGGAAAAATGAAAAACTGTTTTTT.

This chain uses TRBV25-1 with TRBJ1-2; a weak D match, TRBD1 (5 bases). Trimming took off 8 bases at V and 6 bases at J, with 16 bases between the two ends. The CDR3 has 13 residues. Germline CDR1 is MGHDK and CDR2 is SYGVNS. Here the CDR3 reads CASVGEGAHGYTF. The CDR3 DNA is TGTGCCAGCGTTGGAGAAGGGGCTCATGGCTACACCTTC.

This clonotype was recorded at least ten times. The J gene is TRBJ2-7, the V gene TRBV10-3; D tentatively reads TRBD1 or TRBD2 (5 bases each). The CDR3 has 13 residues. The germline V and J ends were trimmed by 7 bases and 3 bases, with 13 bases remaining between them. Germline V gene sequence: CDR1 ENHRY, CDR2 SYGVKD. In DNA form, the CDR3 reads TGTGCCATCACCCCTCGAGGGGACTACGAGCAGTACTTC. Its protein product is CAITPRGDYEQYF.

About this clonotype: This clone may be a read error of a much larger clone one base away. This sequence joins TRBV15 and TRBJ2-5; D perhaps matches TRBD1 (6 bases). V lost 5 bases, J lost 1 base, and 8 bases lay in between. The CDR3 loop spans 13 amino acids. Germline assignment: CDR1 LNHNV and CDR2 YYDKDF (reference sequence). The CDR3 region is CATSGGVQETQYF. The CDR3 region has the DNA TGTGCCACCAGCGGGGGCGTCCAAGAGACCCAGTACTTC.

The gene calls are TRBV29-1 and TRBJ2-5; TRBD1 or TRBD2 may be the D gene (6 bases each). The V end lost 8 bases, the J end lost 3 bases, and 13 bases lay between the germline ends. Per the germline V gene, CDR1 is SQVTM and CDR2 is ANQGSEA. This CDR3 contains 12 residues. The CDR3 here is CSSWGAKETQYF. CDR3 in DNA: TGCAGCAGTTGGGGGGCCAAAGAGACCCAGTACTTC.

This clonotype was counted between two and nine times. Here the CDR3 reads CASSVGTSGATGQYF. The CDR3 DNA reads TGCGCCAGCAGCGTAGGGACTAGCGGAGCCACTGGGCAGTACTTC. The chain combines TRBV5-1 with TRBJ2-7, with 11 positions matching TRBD2. This CDR3 has 15 amino acids. Trimming at V came to 4 bases and at J to 9 bases, leaving 12 bases not matched to a gene. Germline V gene lookup returns CDR1 SGHRS and CDR2 YFSETQ.